Shown below are 15 T cell receptor beta chains from a single sample sequenced in a study of cytomegalovirus exposure and HLA in healthy donors. Only in-frame clones appear in the TCRdb table, and some are missing; sequencing was by immunoSEQ multiplex PCR. The sample shows some 140,000 clones, 85% to 90% of them seen only once. Sequenced: PBMCs. The receptor source for this set is a human donor in good health.

This chain links TRBV6-5 with TRBJ1-4, with D tentatively TRBD1 (6 bases). Looked up from germline, CDR1 is MNHEY and CDR2 is SVGAGI. V was cut by 5 bases and J by 0 bases, with 10 bases left in between. The CDR3 runs 15 residues. The CDR3 spells CASSRDIATNEKLFF. The DNA for the CDR3 is TGTGCCAGCAGTAGGGACATCGCAACTAATGAAAAACTGTTTTTT.

The chain has TRBV4-1 and TRBJ2-4; the match to TRBD1 covers 8 bases. J lost 1 base, V lost 2 bases, and 19 bases had no gene match. CDR1 and CDR2 from the germline V gene are MGHRA and YSYEKL. The CDR3 consists of 21 residues. CDR3 bases: TGCGCCAGCAGCCAACCTTTGACAGGGGCGCAGGGGAAGGGGGCCAAAAACATTCAGTACTTC. It codes for CASSQPLTGAQGKGAKNIQYF.

The chain uses TRBV2 and TRBJ2-3; possible D gene TRBD2, 6 bases. Per the germline V gene, CDR1 is SNHLY and CDR2 is FYNNEI. Trimming took off 11 bases at V and 5 bases at J, with 14 bases between the two ends. The CDR3 runs 12 residues. The CDR3 bases are TGTGCCCGCACGGTGGGGGGAGATACGCAGTATTTT. This translates into CARTVGGDTQYF.

The rearrangement joins TRBV4-3 to TRBJ1-6; TRBD1 matches at 8 bases. The germline V gene has CDR1 LGHNA and CDR2 YSLEER. This CDR3 has 18 residues. The junction had 9 bases not matched to a gene; V was cut back by 1 base and J by 4 bases. The CDR3 sequence: CASSQAVGTGDYNSPLHF. The CDR3 bases are TGCGCCAGCAGCCAAGCGGTGGGGACAGGAGATTATAATTCACCCCTCCACTTT.

The chain joins TRBV27 to TRBJ2-7, with 7 bases identical to TRBD2. The V gene's germline CDR1 is MNHEY and CDR2 SMNVEV (reference sequence). V shed 5 bases and J 7 bases; nucleotides not matched to a gene: 20. The CDR3 consists of 17 residues. The DNA for the CDR3 is TGTGCCAGCAGTCGACTCCGGGCTAGCGGAGGCCCTGGAGAGCAGTACTTC. Amino acid sequence: CASSRLRASGGPGEQYF.

The chain recombines TRBV5-1 with TRBJ2-7; TRBD1 aligns across 10 bases. The ends lost 1 base at V and 6 bases at J; junction bases unmatched: 4. The length of the CDR3 is 14 residues. The germline V gene has CDR1 SGHRS and CDR2 YFSETQ. The chain's CDR3 is CASSLPGTGVEQYF. CDR3 DNA sequence: TGCGCCAGCAGCTTGCCCGGGACAGGGGTCGAGCAGTACTTC.

The chain couples TRBV2 to TRBJ2-3; 12 bases match TRBD2. J gave up 3 bases and V 6 bases, and 13 bases lay outside the gene matches. Germline V lookup: CDR1 SNHLY, CDR2 FYNNEI. The CDR3 is 18 amino acids. For the CDR3, the DNA is TGTGCCAGCAGGGGCCTAGCGGGAGGGCCCTTGAGAACAGATACGCAGTATTTT. Its translation is CASRGLAGGPLRTDTQYF.

The chain uses TRBV5-5 and TRBJ1-1, with TRBD1 identical over 10 bases. Germline V lookup: CDR1 SGHKS, CDR2 YYEKEE (reference sequence). J was trimmed by 5 bases and V by 7 bases; bases with no gene match: 8. The length of the CDR3 is 14 residues. The CDR3 region has the DNA TGTGCCAGCGGTCGGGACAGGGGTTGGACTGAAGCTTTCTTT. Protein sequence: CASGRDRGWTEAFF. Together with reference TRBV5-5 and TRBJ1-1, the CDR3 gives the full variable domain: DAGVTQSPTHLIKTRGQQVTLRCSPISGHKSVSWYQQVLGQGPQFIFQYYEKEERGRGNFPDRFSARQFPNYSSELNVNALLLGDSALYLCASGRDRGWTEAFFGQGTRLTVV.

The genes are TRBV30 and TRBJ2-3; TRBD2 matches at 11 bases. The CDR3 is made up of 14 amino acids. CDR1 GTSNPN and CDR2 SVGIG come from the germline V gene (reference sequence). V was pared by 2 bases and J by 4 bases, with 2 bases of the junction left unmatched. The CDR3 loop reads CAWSPGLAADTQYF. The CDR3, as DNA: TGTGCCTGGAGTCCGGGACTAGCGGCAGATACGCAGTATTTT.

In its sample, this clone was seen once. J is TRBJ2-1 and V is TRBV7-2, with a weak D call TRBD2 (5 bases). CDR1 and CDR2 from the germline V gene are SGHTA and FQGNSA. With 4 bases removed from V and 10 bases from J, the gap between germline ends came to 14 bases. The length of the CDR3 is 13 residues. The CDR3 region has the DNA TGTGCCAGCAGCTCAGCACGGGCGGGCGAGCAGTTCTTC. Its translation: CASSSARAGEQFF. Using reference TRBV7-2 and TRBJ2-1 for the parts outside the CDR3, the full variable domain is GAGVSQSPSNKVTEKGKDVELRCDPISGHTALYWYRQSLGQGLEFLIYFQGNSAPDKSGLPSDRFSAERTGGSVSTLTIQRTQQEDSAVYLCASSSARAGEQFFGPGTRLTVL.

The rearrangement joins TRBV9 to TRBJ2-1; 9 nucleotides align to TRBD2. Per the germline V gene, CDR1 is SGDLS and CDR2 is YYNGEE. This CDR3 has 16 amino acids. Losses at the gene ends were 4 bases for V and 0 bases for J; bases not matched to a gene: 5. CDR3 amino acids: CASSLTSGSSYNEQFF. The CDR3 nucleotides read TGTGCCAGCAGCCTGACTAGCGGTAGCTCCTACAATGAGCAGTTCTTC.

In its sample, this clone was seen once. The J gene is TRBJ1-2, the V gene TRBV9; D might be TRBD1 (6 bases). Trimming took 3 bases from V and 2 from J, leaving 20 bases between them. The germline gives CDR1 SGDLS, CDR2 YYNGEE. The CDR3 totals 17 residues. DNA for the CDR3: TGTGCCAGCAGCGCCCCTACTGGACAGAGTACGAACTATGGCTACACCTTC. It encodes CASSAPTGQSTNYGYTF.

The V call is TRBV6-5, the J call TRBJ1-2; possibly TRBD1 for D (6 bases). Germline assignment: CDR1 MNHEY and CDR2 SVGAGI. Trimming cost V 7 bases and J 8 bases, with 14 bases left between them. The CDR3 is 12 residues long. CDR3 coding DNA: TGTGCCAGCAATTCGGGGGGCCGAGGCTACACCTTC. It codes for CASNSGGRGYTF.

The chain employs TRBV7-9 and TRBJ2-7; D may be TRBD1 (6 bases). The CDR3 is 15 amino acids. V lost 5 bases to trimming and J lost 7 bases, with 21 bases between them. Germline-derived CDR1 and CDR2 are SEHNR and FQNEAQ (reference sequence). This CDR3 is CASSEWMGAGKEQYF. The CDR3 DNA sequence: TGTGCCAGCAGCGAATGGATGGGGGCCGGGAAGGAGCAGTACTTC.

The chain uses TRBV2 and TRBJ2-7; 10 positions agree with TRBD1. The CDR3 is 15 residues long. The V gene's germline CDR1 is SNHLY and CDR2 FYNNEI. Trimming at V came to 7 bases and at J to 2 bases, leaving 8 bases not matched to a gene. The CDR3: CASNLPGQGPYEQYF. In DNA, the CDR3 is TGTGCCAGCAATCTACCGGGACAGGGGCCCTACGAGCAGTACTTC.